There are a few counts of the clone carrying this T cell receptor beta chain. Axillary draining lymph nodes of breast cancer patients supplied the node samples. One entry per CDR3 protein results from TCRdb running MiXCR on the multiplex PCR reads. Here the sample spans about 180,000 distinct CDR3 sequences, roughly a third being singletons. This sample stems from a study of breast tumors, draining lymph nodes, adjacent tissues. Input material: axillary lymph node tissue. The clonotype comes from a female donor with breast cancer. Some clones in this sample may be carry-over from other donors' samples.

The CDR3 DNA reads as TGTGCCAGCAGTTACCTAACCGGTAAACCTGGCTACACCTTC. Translated, it gives CASSYLTGKPGYTF. The chain links TRBV6-2 or TRBV6-3 to TRBJ1-2, with D hard to call. With 2 bases removed from V and 7 bases from J, the gap between germline ends came to 14 bases. Germline CDR1 MNHEY, CDR2 SVGEGT. The CDR3 is 14 amino acids.